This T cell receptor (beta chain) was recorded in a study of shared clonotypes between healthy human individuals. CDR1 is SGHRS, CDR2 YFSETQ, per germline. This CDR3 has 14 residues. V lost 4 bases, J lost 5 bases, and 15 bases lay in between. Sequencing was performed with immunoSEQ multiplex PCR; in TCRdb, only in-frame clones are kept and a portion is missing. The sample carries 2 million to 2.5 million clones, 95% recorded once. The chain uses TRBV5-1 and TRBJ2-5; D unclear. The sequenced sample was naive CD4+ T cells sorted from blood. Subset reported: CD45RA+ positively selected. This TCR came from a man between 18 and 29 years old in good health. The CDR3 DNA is TGCGCCAGCAGCCCGGGTCCGTCGGCGGAGACCCAGTACTTC. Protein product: CASSPGPSAETQYF.